This T cell receptor (beta chain) originates from a study of low-dose radiotherapy and immunotherapy resistance in tumors. Across the study: A dose of 0.5 Gy per fraction was delivered to Cohort 1 every 2 weeks, for a total of 6.5 Gy. Patients were treated with intravenous nivolumab at 240 mg every two weeks and were also dosed with ipilimumab at 1 mg/kg every six weeks. Each patient took aspirin at a dose of 300 mg by mouth once daily over the course of four cycles, with dosing beginning on cycle 1 day 1.

With TRAV- and TRBV-specific primers, first-strand cDNA was made, covering the alpha and beta chains. TCR amplification ran roughly 20 PCR cycles using constant-region and V-primer adapter primers. TCRdb re-called the reads through MiXCR, storing one row per CDR3 protein. The data contain roughly 56,000 distinct CDR3 sequences, about 25% of them singletons. Time point described: after trial treatment. The sample's treatment: LDRT plus nivolumab, ipilimumab, low-dose cyclophosphamide and aspirin (RACIN trial). Eligibility criteria specified advanced solid malignancies devoid of tumor-infiltrating lymphocytes. The CDR3 runs to 18 residues. From germline, CDR1 is LGHDT and CDR2 YNNKEL (reference sequence). V gave up 2 bases and J gave up 2 bases; unmatched junction bases: 10. This clonotype was seen repeatedly, ten times or more.

The chain recombines TRBV3-1 with TRBJ2-2, with 8 bases aligning to TRBD2. The receptor comes from a male donor with prostate cancer. Sequences were derived from PBMCs, sampled after low-dose radiotherapy plus immunotherapy. CDR3 sequence: CASSQLGLAGPNTGELFF. CDR3 nucleotide sequence: TGTGCCAGCAGCCAACTTGGGCTAGCGGGTCCAAACACCGGGGAGCTGTTTTTT.